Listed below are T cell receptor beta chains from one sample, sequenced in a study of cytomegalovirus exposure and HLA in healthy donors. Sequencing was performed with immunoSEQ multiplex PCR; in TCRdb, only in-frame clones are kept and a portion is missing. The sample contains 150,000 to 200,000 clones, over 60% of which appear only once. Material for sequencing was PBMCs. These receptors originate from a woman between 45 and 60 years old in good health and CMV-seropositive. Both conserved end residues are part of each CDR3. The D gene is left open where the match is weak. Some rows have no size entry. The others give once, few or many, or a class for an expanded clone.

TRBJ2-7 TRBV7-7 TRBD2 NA TGTGCTAGCAGCTTAGGGACTAGAGGTTACGAGCAGTACTTC CASSLGTRGYEQYF
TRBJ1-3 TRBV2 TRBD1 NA TGTGCCAGCGGACAGGGGTCTACCTCTGGAAACACCATATATTTT CASGQGSTSGNTIYF
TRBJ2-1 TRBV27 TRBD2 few TGTGCCACAACTCTCCTCTCGGGGGAGGGATACAATGAGCAGTTCTTC CATTLLSGEGYNEQFF
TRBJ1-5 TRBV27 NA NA TGTGCCAGAAAGTTCCGGGAACGCGGAGATAGTAATCAGCCCCAGCATTTT CARKFRERGDSNQPQHF
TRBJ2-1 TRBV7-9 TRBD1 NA TGTGCCAGCAGCTCTAACACAGGGGGCCGGTACAATGAGCAGTTCTTC CASSSNTGGRYNEQFF
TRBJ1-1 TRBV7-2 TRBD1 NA TGTGCCAGCAGCTTAGAACAGGGGGGCCTCCTTAACACTGAAGCTTTCTTT CASSLEQGGLLNTEAFF
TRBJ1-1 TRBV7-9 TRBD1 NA TGTGCCAGCAGCTTCGCCGGGACAGGGGGCCTGGCTGAAGCTTTCTTT CASSFAGTGGLAEAFF
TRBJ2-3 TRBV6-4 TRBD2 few TGTGCCAGCAGTGAACTAGCGGGAGGTGTAGATACGCAGTATTTT CASSELAGGVDTQYF
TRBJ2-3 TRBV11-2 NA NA TGTGCCAGCAGCCCGGGGGCAGATACGCAGTATTTT CASSPGADTQYF
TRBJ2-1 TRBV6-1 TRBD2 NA TGTGCCAGCTCAAGGGCGGGGGGAAACAATGAGCAGTTCTTC CASSRAGGNNEQFF
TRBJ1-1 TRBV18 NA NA TGTGCCAGCTCACTAAATACGATGACCGAGACAGGTAGTGAAGCTTTCTTT CASSLNTMTETGSEAFF
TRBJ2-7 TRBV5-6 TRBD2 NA TGTGCCAGCAGGGCCGGGACTAGTACGGGCGGATACGAGCAGTACTTC CASRAGTSTGGYEQYF
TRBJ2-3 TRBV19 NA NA TGTGCCAGTAGTACCGGGGGAGCCACAGATACGCAGTATTTT CASSTGGATDTQYF
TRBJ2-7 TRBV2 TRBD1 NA TGTGCCAGCAGTGAGTACCTGGACAGGGCCTTC CASSEYLDRAF
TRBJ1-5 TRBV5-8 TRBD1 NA TGTGCCAGCAGCTTTACCGGGACAGGGGGCACACAGCCCCAGCATTTT CASSFTGTGGTQPQHF
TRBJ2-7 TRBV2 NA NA TGTGCCAGCAGTGAAGGCGGCTCCTACGAGCAGTACTTC CASSEGGSYEQYF
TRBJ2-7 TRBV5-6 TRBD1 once TGTGCCAGCAGCTTGGGACAGGGGGGTGACGAGCAGTACTTC CASSLGQGGDEQYF
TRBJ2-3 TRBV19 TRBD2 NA TGTGCCAGTAGTCCGGTCGGGAGGGGAGCAGATACGCAGTATTTT CASSPVGRGADTQYF
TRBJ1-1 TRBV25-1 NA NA TGTGCCAGCAGTATGGCAGGTTGGCCCACTGAAGCTTTCTTT CASSMAGWPTEAFF
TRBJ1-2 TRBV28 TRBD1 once TGTGCCAGCAGTTTAAGTTGGGGACAGGGAAATAACTATGGCTACACCTTC CASSLSWGQGNNYGYTF
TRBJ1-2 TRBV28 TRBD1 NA TGTGCCAGCAGCCGAGACAGGGGCCAGTATGGCTACACCTTC CASSRDRGQYGYTF
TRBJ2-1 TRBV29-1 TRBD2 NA TGCAGCGTTGGACTAGCGGCCAATGAGCAGTTCTTC CSVGLAANEQFF
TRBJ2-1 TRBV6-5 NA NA TGTGCCAGCAGCCTTAGCAATGAGCAGTTCTTC CASSLSNEQFF
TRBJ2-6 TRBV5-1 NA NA TGCGCCAGCAGCTTTGACAGATCTGGGGCCAACGTCCTGACTTTC CASSFDRSGANVLTF
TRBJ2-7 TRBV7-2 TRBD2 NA TGTGCCAGCAGCTTAGATCTAGCGGGGTCGCCTAGGTACTTC CASSLDLAGSPRYF
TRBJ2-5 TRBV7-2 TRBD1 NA TGTGCCAGCAGCCCTCACGACAGGGTGTACCAAGAGACCCAGTACTTC CASSPHDRVYQETQYF
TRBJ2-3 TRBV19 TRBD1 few TGTGCCAGCCCACCAACAGGGGAGACGGGCACAGATACGCAGTATTTT CASPPTGETGTDTQYF
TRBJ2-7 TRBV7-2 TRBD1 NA TGTGCCAGCAGGGGGACAGGAGAATACGAGCAGTACTTC CASRGTGEYEQYF
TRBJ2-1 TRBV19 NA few TGTGCCAGTAGTAGGGCGGGAGCAGGGGAGGATGAGCAGTTCTTC CASSRAGAGEDEQFF
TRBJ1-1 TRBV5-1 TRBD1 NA TGCGCCAGCAGCTTGATGACAGGGACGGCCGTCACTGAAGCTTTCTTT CASSLMTGTAVTEAFF
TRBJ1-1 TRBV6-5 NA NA TGTGCCAGCAGTTACTTTCGACAGAACACTGAAGCTTTCTTT CASSYFRQNTEAFF
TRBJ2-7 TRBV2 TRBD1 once TGTGCCAGCAGGGTGGACAGGGGGAAGGGCGAGCAGTACTTC CASRVDRGKGEQYF
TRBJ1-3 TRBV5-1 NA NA TGCGCCAGCAGCCCCGGCGGGGGGCGAAACACCATATATTTT CASSPGGGRNTIYF
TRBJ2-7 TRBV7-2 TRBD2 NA TGTGCCAGCAGCGTAACAGCGGGGGTATCCTACGAGCAGTACTTC CASSVTAGVSYEQYF
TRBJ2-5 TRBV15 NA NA TGTGCCACCAGCCAGGGATTGGAGACCCAGTACTTC CATSQGLETQYF
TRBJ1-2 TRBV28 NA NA TGTGCCAGCAGTTCCCCGGCTCGGACGGGGGGCTACACCTTC CASSSPARTGGYTF